These 31 T cell receptor beta chains came from one sample sequenced in a study of identical twins. TCRdb passed the 5' RACE reads through MiXCR, listing each CDR3 protein once. The table includes roughly 230,000 distinct CDR3 sequences, about 8.9% detected once. These data also featured in a second study, about yellow fever vaccine responses in identical twins.

The sequenced material came from CD8+ T cells sorted from blood. Every receptor here comes from a woman younger than 30 in good health.

The chain recombines TRBV29-1 with TRBJ2-5; D ambiguous. Germline V gives CDR1 SQVTM, CDR2 ANQGSEA. The CDR3 is made up of 13 amino acids. The V gene lost 4 bases and the J gene lost 0 bases, with 9 bases spanning the gap. The CDR3 DNA reads as TGCAGCGTTGTTAGTAGATACCAAGAGACCCAGTACTTC. Translation: CSVVSRYQETQYF.

V and J are TRBV25-1 and TRBJ2-2, with TRBD2 matching over 7 bases. CDR1 MGHDK and CDR2 SYGVNS come from the germline V gene. Trimming took 4 bases from V and 4 from J; bases not matched to a gene: 6. This CDR3 spans 15 amino acids. The CDR3 nucleotides are TGTGCCAGCAGTGCCGGGGGGAGGGGCACCGGGGAGCTGTTTTTT. The encoded protein is CASSAGGRGTGELFF. The whole variable domain, remainder taken from reference TRBV25-1 and TRBJ2-2, is EADIYQTPRYLVIGTGKKITLECSQTMGHDKMYWYQQDPGMELHLIHYSYGVNSTEKGDLSSESTVSRIRTEHFPLTLESARPSHTSQYLCASSAGGRGTGELFFGEGSRLTVL.

This sequence joins TRBV7-3 and TRBJ2-5, with 11 nucleotides matching TRBD2. CDR1 and CDR2 (germline): SGHTA, FQGTGA. This CDR3 is built from 15 residues. The V and J ends lost 5 bases and 5 bases, in that order; junction bases with no gene match: 7. CDR3 coding DNA: TGTGCCAGCAGCCCTAGCGGGGGGCTCGGGGAGACCCAGTACTTC. Translation: CASSPSGGLGETQYF.

There are many counts of this clonotype. The V call is TRBV27, the J call TRBJ2-5; possibly TRBD1 or TRBD2 for D (5 bases each). V gave up 6 bases and J gave up 3 bases, with 17 bases separating them. Germline V gene lookup returns CDR1 MNHEY and CDR2 SMNVEV (reference sequence). CDR3 size: 15 residues. The CDR3 DNA follows: TGTGCCAGCAGACCCCGGGACGCACTAGAAGAGACCCAGTACTTC. As protein: CASRPRDALEETQYF.

This clonotype was seen a few times. The chain combines TRBV6-5 with TRBJ2-2; D is uncertain. Germline V lookup: CDR1 MNHEY, CDR2 SVGAGI. V lost 4 bases and J lost 1, with 10 bases in between. The CDR3 contains 15 residues. DNA for the CDR3: TGTGCCAGCAGTTCCGCCCTTGTGAACACCGGGGAGCTGTTTTTT. This codes for CASSSALVNTGELFF.

The V gene is TRBV11-2, the J gene TRBJ2-2; D possibly corresponds to TRBD1 (6 bases). In germline, CDR1 is SGHAT, CDR2 FQNNGV. Trimming took off 0 bases at V and 5 bases at J, with 16 bases between the two ends. There are 17 residues in the CDR3. The CDR3 sequence: CASSLEFSTGVTGELFF. The CDR3 region has the DNA TGTGCCAGCAGCTTAGAGTTTTCGACAGGCGTGACCGGGGAGCTGTTTTTT. Supplemented by reference TRBV11-2 and TRBJ2-2, the full variable domain reads EAGVAQSPRYKIIEKRQSVAFWCNPISGHATLYWYQQILGQGPKLLIQFQNNGVVDDSQLPKDRFSAERLKGVDSTLKIQPAKLEDSAVYLCASSLEFSTGVTGELFFGEGSRLTVL.

This clonotype was seen many times. The chain links TRBV12-3 or TRBV12-4 to TRBJ2-3; D may be TRBD2 (5 bases). V dropped 3 bases and J dropped 4 bases, with 11 bases sitting between them. This CDR3 has 14 amino acids. The CDR3 sequence is CASSLTGSADTQYF. CDR3 nucleotide sequence: TGTGCCAGCAGTTTGACGGGATCGGCAGATACGCAGTATTTT.

This clonotype showed up many times. V usage is TRBV14 and J usage is TRBJ1-2; D remains unclear. CDR1 is SGHDN and CDR2 is FVKESK in the germline V gene. Trimming shortened V by 1 base and J by 0 bases, and 9 bases separated the two germline ends. The CDR3 spans 15 residues. The chain's CDR3 is CASSQVRDSNYGYTF. In DNA form, the CDR3 reads TGTGCCAGCAGCCAAGTCCGAGATTCTAACTATGGCTACACCTTC.

This clonotype appeared a few times. V usage is TRBV29-1 and J usage is TRBJ2-7, with D perhaps TRBD1 (6 bases). Trimming shortened V by 5 bases and J by 1 base, and 12 bases separated the two germline ends. Germline V gene lookup returns CDR1 SQVTM and CDR2 ANQGSEA. The CDR3 runs to 13 residues. Written as DNA, the CDR3 is TGCAGCGTTTTCGAGGGGGAGTCCTACGAGCAGTACTTC. It is translated as CSVFEGESYEQYF.

A few counts support this clonotype. The chain is built from TRBV5-6 and TRBJ1-5, with a tentative D call TRBD1 (5 bases). V lost 2 bases to trimming and J lost 6 bases, with 9 bases between them. Germline V CDR1 and CDR2: SGHDT, YYEEEE. The CDR3 contains 13 residues. The CDR3 protein is CASSFMGGQPQHF. In DNA form, the CDR3 reads TGTGCCAGCAGCTTTATGGGGGGTCAGCCCCAGCATTTT.

The chain couples TRBV11-2 to TRBJ2-1; 14 bases align to TRBD2. V lost 7 bases, J lost 6 bases, and 14 bases stayed unmatched. This CDR3 has 18 residues. Germline V gene lookup returns CDR1 SGHAT and CDR2 FQNNGV. CDR3 sequence: CASTQPGLAGERGNEQFF. DNA of the CDR3: TGTGCCAGCACCCAACCGGGACTAGCGGGGGAAAGGGGCAATGAGCAGTTCTTC.

J is TRBJ1-6 and V is TRBV7-9, with a possible D match to TRBD1 (5 bases). Germline V gene data show CDR1 as SEHNR and CDR2 as FQNEAQ (reference sequence). Trimming shortened V by 5 bases and J by 8 bases, and 13 bases separated the two germline ends. CDR3 length: 14 amino acids. CDR3 nucleotides: TGTGCCAGCAGCCCACCCTGGGGGGATTCACCCCTCCACTTT. Its translation is CASSPPWGDSPLHF.

This clonotype was recorded at least ten times. This sequence joins TRBV15 and TRBJ2-5; 10 nucleotides match TRBD2. Per germline, CDR1 LNHNV and CDR2 YYDKDF (reference sequence). This CDR3 has 16 residues. J lost 4 bases, V lost 0 bases, and 5 bases had no gene match. CDR3 sequence reads: CATSRELAGRGETQYF. Written as DNA, the CDR3 is TGTGCCACCAGCAGAGAACTAGCGGGGAGAGGAGAGACCCAGTACTTC.

This clonotype has more than one count but fewer than ten. J is TRBJ2-1 and V is TRBV18, with 9 bases lining up with TRBD2. With V trimmed by 2 bases and J by 2 bases, 7 bases remained unmatched. Germline V CDR1 and CDR2: KGHSH, LQKENI. The CDR3 runs 17 residues. The CDR3 nucleotides read TGTGCCAGCTCACCAGGGAGTAGCGGGGGACCCTACAATGAGCAGTTCTTC. Protein sequence: CASSPGSSGGPYNEQFF.

The table lists this clonotype with a few counts. The DNA of the CDR3 is TGTGCCAGCAGCCAAGATCCGCTAGGACTAGCGGGAGAGCTAGATACGCAGTATTTT. The encoded protein is CASSQDPLGLAGELDTQYF. V usage is TRBV14 and J usage is TRBJ2-3; TRBD2 aligns across 13 bases. The CDR3 is made up of 19 amino acids. The junction had 11 bases not matched to a gene; V was cut back by 0 bases and J by 5 bases. The germline V gene has CDR1 SGHDN and CDR2 FVKESK. Based on the CDR3 plus reference TRBV14 and TRBJ2-3, the full variable domain is EAGVTQFPSHSVIEKGQTVTLRCDPISGHDNLYWYRRVMGKEIKFLLHFVKESKQDESGMPNNRFLAERTGGTYSTLKVQPAELEDSGVYFCASSQDPLGLAGELDTQYFGPGTRLTVL.

This clonotype was observed a handful of times. This sequence joins TRBV3-1 and TRBJ2-2; TRBD2 matches at 9 bases. After removal of 1 base from V and 3 bases from J, the junction contained 6 bases not matched to a gene. Per the germline V gene, CDR1 is LGHDT and CDR2 is YNNKEL (reference sequence). This CDR3 comprises 17 residues. The CDR3 sequence: CASSQGGGAGDTGELFF. The CDR3 DNA reads as TGTGCCAGCAGCCAAGGCGGGGGGGCCGGGGACACCGGGGAGCTGTTTTTT.

This clonotype was picked up many times. The rearrangement links TRBV20-1 to TRBJ1-2; maybe TRBD1 (5 bases). Trimming stripped 1 base from V and 7 bases from J, with 10 bases between. CDR3 length: 12 amino acids. CDR1 and CDR2 (germline): DFQATT, SNEGSKA (reference sequence). CDR3 coding DNA: TGCAGTGCTAGAGGGGGGGTTGGTGGCTACACCTTC. Protein product: CSARGGVGGYTF.

This clonotype was observed many times. The V call is TRBV14, the J call TRBJ2-3; D remains unclear. V was clipped by 0 bases and J by 0 bases, with 10 bases between them. In germline, CDR1 is SGHDN, CDR2 FVKESK. CDR3 length equals 16 residues. The CDR3, as DNA: TGTGCCAGCAGCCAAGATAGGAGTGTTAGCACAGATACGCAGTATTTT. Amino acids: CASSQDRSVSTDTQYF.

This clonotype came up a few times. The rearrangement joins TRBV27 to TRBJ1-5; the match to TRBD1 covers 8 bases. Germline CDR1 and CDR2: MNHEY and SMNVEV (reference sequence). This CDR3 contains 16 residues. V trimming: 5 bases; J trimming: 2 bases; junction bases outside the gene matches: 8. The CDR3 is CASSHRGGQGNQPQHF. The CDR3 nucleotides read TGTGCCAGCAGTCACAGGGGGGGGCAAGGCAATCAGCCCCAGCATTTT.

This clonotype was seen ten or more times. The chain couples TRBV7-9 to TRBJ2-7, with 7 bases that match TRBD1. Trimming took 5 bases from V and 4 from J; bases not matched to a gene: 11. The CDR3 runs 15 residues. Germline CDR1 is SEHNR and CDR2 is FQNEAQ (reference sequence). The CDR3 DNA reads TGTGCCAGCAGCCCCAGCCGGGACAGTTTATACGAGCAGTACTTC. Encoded protein: CASSPSRDSLYEQYF.

The genes are TRBV27 and TRBJ2-3; 9 bases are shared with TRBD2. Germline V gene lookup returns CDR1 MNHEY and CDR2 SMNVEV (reference sequence). The trim removed 9 bases at V and 4 bases at J, leaving 5 bases unmatched. This CDR3 region has 13 residues. The CDR3 DNA follows: TGTGCCAGTCTAGCGGGACTGTCAGATACGCAGTATTTT. Protein: CASLAGLSDTQYF.

This clonotype was recorded at least ten times. The V gene is TRBV6-1, the J gene TRBJ2-3; D is perhaps TRBD1 (6 bases). The germline CDR1 and CDR2 sequences are MNHNS and SASEGT. The CDR3 runs to 15 residues. With 7 bases removed from V and 2 bases from J, the gap between germline ends came to 16 bases. The CDR3 sequence: CASNRGQQITDTQYF. The CDR3 nucleotides are TGTGCCAGCAATCGTGGACAGCAAATCACAGATACGCAGTATTTT.

This clonotype came up once. V usage is TRBV4-2 and J usage is TRBJ2-3; no definite D call. Per the germline V gene, CDR1 is LGHNA and CDR2 is YNFKEQ. V dropped 1 base and J dropped 4 bases, with 12 bases sitting between them. CDR3 length: 15 amino acids. CDR3 sequence (DNA): TGTGCCAGCAGCCAAGTGAACGGGCGCTCAGATACGCAGTATTTT. Protein product: CASSQVNGRSDTQYF.

Ten or more counts support this clonotype. The V gene is TRBV15, the J gene TRBJ2-3; 8 bases are a match to TRBD1. Germline assignment: CDR1 LNHNV and CDR2 YYDKDF (reference sequence). The CDR3 length is 14 residues. V gave up 8 bases and J gave up 1 base; unmatched junction bases: 5. CDR3 in amino acids: CATLPGQGTDTQYF. CDR3 nucleotide sequence: TGTGCCACCCTCCCGGGACAGGGCACAGATACGCAGTATTTT.

The J gene is TRBJ2-2, the V gene TRBV20-1; 7 bases align to TRBD1. The CDR3 has 16 amino acids. Germline V CDR1 and CDR2: DFQATT, SNEGSKA (reference sequence). Trimming cost V 0 bases and J 4 bases; bases outside gene matches: 8. CDR3: CSARDGRQGTTGELFF. The CDR3 nucleotides read TGCAGTGCTAGAGATGGCCGACAGGGAACCACCGGGGAGCTGTTTTTT.

This clonotype appeared many times. The chain employs TRBV7-8 and TRBJ2-7, with 8 bases lining up with TRBD1. The CDR3 has 16 amino acids. CDR1 is SGHVS and CDR2 is FQNEAQ in the germline V gene. V was pared by 3 bases and J by 2 bases, with 9 bases of the junction left unmatched. The CDR3 DNA reads as TGTGCCAGCAGCTTTCCCACAGGGGGAATACCCTACGAGCAGTACTTC. Its protein product is CASSFPTGGIPYEQYF.

The V gene is TRBV6-2 or TRBV6-3, the J gene TRBJ2-1; D possibly corresponds to TRBD1 (6 bases). Between the trimmed V and J ends, which lost 6 bases and 9 bases, there was a span of 15 bases. The CDR3 has 13 amino acids. Germline V lookup: CDR1 MNHEY, CDR2 SVGEGT. CDR3 bases: TGTGCCAGCAGACCGCCAGGGGATCGTGAGCAGTTCTTC. Translated, it gives CASRPPGDREQFF.

The DNA for the CDR3 is TGTGCCAGCAGCATATTCGTGGGGAGGGCCAGAGATACGCAGTATTTT. Protein product: CASSIFVGRARDTQYF. V usage is TRBV11-2 and J usage is TRBJ2-3, with 7 bases identical to TRBD2. The CDR3 loop spans 16 amino acids. The germline V gene encodes CDR1 SGHAT and CDR2 FQNNGV. V shed 5 bases, J shed 5 bases, and the junction held 13 bases outside the gene matches.

This clonotype appeared a few times. V is TRBV28 and J is TRBJ2-1; 8 bases agree with TRBD1. This CDR3 contains 16 residues. Germline CDR1 MDHEN, CDR2 SYDVKM. V was clipped by 5 bases and J by 1 base; unmatched bases: 7. The CDR3 is CASSVATGESYNEQFF. CDR3 in DNA: TGTGCCAGCAGTGTAGCGACAGGGGAGTCCTACAATGAGCAGTTCTTC.

This clonotype was observed once. DNA of the CDR3: TGCAGCGTTGAGGGTCTTGGGGAGACCCAGTACTTC. It is translated as CSVEGLGETQYF. The chain uses TRBV29-1 and TRBJ2-5; D ambiguous. Trimming took 3 bases from V and 5 from J, leaving 10 bases between them. The CDR3 spans 12 residues. CDR1 is SQVTM and CDR2 is ANQGSEA in the germline V gene.

This clonotype has ten or more counts. The chain is built from TRBV10-3 and TRBJ2-1; D possibly corresponds to TRBD2 (6 bases). Deletions cut 0 bases from V and 5 bases from J, with 11 bases between. CDR1 and CDR2 from the germline V gene are ENHRY and SYGVKD. The CDR3 is 15 amino acids. As DNA, the CDR3 is TGTGCCATCAGTGAGTCTGTGACTAGGGACAATGAGCAGTTCTTC. This translates into CAISESVTRDNEQFF.